This T cell receptor (beta chain) is drawn from a study of response to subunit inactivated influenza vaccine. Concerning this clonotype itself: Its target is unknown.

TCRdb re-derived calls from the RT-PCR reads in MiXCR, one entry per CDR3 protein. The sample contains about 650,000 distinct CDR3 sequences, about 15% of which appear only once. Germline V gene data show CDR1 as SGHAT and CDR2 as FQNNGV. V shed 6 bases and J 2 bases; nucleotides not matched to a gene: 13. The CDR3 has 18 residues. Whole-study results and caveats: Seasonal influenza vaccination, on each occasion, was suggested by the authors to recruit few new T cells.

The specimen comprised PBMCs from blood, sampled around two weeks before vaccination. This TCR came from a man aged 50 or older who received an inactivated influenza vaccine. V is TRBV11-2 and J is TRBJ2-6, with 7 bases aligning to TRBD1. The CDR3 spells CASSRKNTGVAGANVLTF. CDR3 in DNA: TGTGCCAGCAGTCGAAAAAATACAGGGGTAGCTGGGGCCAACGTCCTGACTTTC.